This is a list of T cell receptor beta chains from one sample in a study of T cells expressing NK-cell markers. For each CDR3 protein, TCRdb gives one entry from its re-call of the 5' RACE reads, without DNA. This sample carries around 550,000 distinct CDR3 sequences, with roughly 3.4% going to the ten biggest clones. Material for sequencing was blood T cells: a sorted CD56 or NKG2C T cell subset, CD4+ or CD8+ T cells, or bulk PBMC T cells (not recorded which). The receptors stem from a man between 18 and 29 years old in good health. Each CDR3 is given with its conserved first and last residue. Fields, in order: CDR3 length, J gene, V gene, CDR3 protein.

>15|TRBJ2-1|TRBV5-1
CASSLEGSTSNEQFF
>15|TRBJ2-2|TRBV5-1
CASSWDSLNTGELFF
>16|TRBJ2-1|TRBV20-1
CSARDVRLAGAREQFF
>21|TRBJ2-1|TRBV5-1
CASSLGRGLKSGTSGQDEQFF
>16|TRBJ2-1|TRBV4-1
CASSQGGTSGYNEQFF
>13|TRBJ1-1|TRBV5-5
CASSTTGHTEAFF
>14|TRBJ1-2|TRBV28
CASSLVGRSAGYTF
>16|TRBJ1-4|TRBV15
CATSRDFGQGNEKLFF
>15|TRBJ2-1|TRBV4-2
CASSQVGVSYNEQFF
>16|TRBJ2-1|TRBV15
CATSMGGGSAQNEQFF
>16|TRBJ2-1|TRBV20-1
CSAKPGQGTFYNEQFF
>16|TRBJ2-1|TRBV7-8
CASSQGGRAPGYEQFF
>13|TRBJ2-5|TRBV25-1
CASSTGSQETQYF
>15|TRBJ1-5|TRBV3-1
CASSPTLTSNQPQHF
>15|TRBJ2-7|TRBV7-6
CASSLGLAGGFEQYF
>15|TRBJ1-2|TRBV5-1
CASSLGQGAIMGYTF
>13|TRBJ1-5|TRBV30
CAYQTGGNQPQHF
>16|TRBJ1-1|TRBV5-1
CASSLVGKDREAEAFF
>16|TRBJ2-7|TRBV19
CASRRKPGQPTYEQYF
>14|TRBJ1-5|TRBV3-1
CASSQSSQGKPQHF
>17|TRBJ2-1|TRBV20-1
CSAVLLAGGTRNNEQFF
>13|TRBJ2-7|TRBV20-1
CSATGLAVFEQYF
>14|TRBJ1-6|TRBV6-1
CASSVPGQNSPLHF
>14|TRBJ2-7|TRBV3-1
CASSQDPGLGEQYF
>18|TRBJ2-4|TRBV12-3/TRBV12-4
CASSLGTGAFLAKNIQYF
>14|TRBJ2-1|TRBV15
CATSAGGAYNEQFF
>15|TRBJ2-7|TRBV7-2
CASSSRLAGGLEQYF
>14|TRBJ2-5|TRBV5-8
CASSLTGIQETQYF
>13|TRBJ2-5|TRBV12-3/TRBV12-4
CASRAAGAETQYF
>15|TRBJ2-2|TRBV7-3
CASSSLGSNTGELFF
>15|TRBJ2-3|TRBV5-6
CASSPGTSGRDTQYF
>15|TRBJ1-3|TRBV7-9
CASSFDRVGGNTIYF
>14|TRBJ1-1|TRBV9
CASSVEPVNTEAFF
>16|TRBJ2-6|TRBV11-2
CASSSRGSSGANVLTF
>16|TRBJ2-1|TRBV12-3/TRBV12-4
CASSSPATSSYNEQFF
>12|TRBJ2-1|TRBV6-5
CASTRAGSPSFF
>11|TRBJ1-1|TRBV25-1
CASSVAGKAFF
>15|TRBJ2-4|TRBV9
CASSVGQGSKNIQYF
>21|TRBJ2-1|TRBV10-3
CAISSIRLAGVLRGSYNEQFF
>15|TRBJ1-1|TRBV30
CAWSPPRTGGAGAFF
>15|TRBJ1-1|TRBV6-5
CASRPGGGGGTEAFF
>12|TRBJ1-4|TRBV7-9
CASSVPTGKLFF
>15|TRBJ2-2|TRBV5-1
CASSLPGQGVGELFF
>14|TRBJ1-1|TRBV5-1
CASSLQGRNTEAFF
>13|TRBJ2-5|TRBV7-2
CASSFGTMKTQYF
>14|TRBJ2-1|TRBV30
CAWSVHRIGNEQFF
>15|TRBJ2-7|TRBV4-3
CASSQEGVSSYEQYF
>14|TRBJ2-5|TRBV20-1
CSAHPGPPQETQYF
>15|TRBJ1-1|TRBV19
CASSIIGAANTEAFF